Sequencing of this T cell receptor beta chain was carried out in a study of blood T cell repertoires in COVID-19. Turning to the study itself: Sites in the United States, Italy and Spain provided acute and convalescent COVID-19 samples. In each case, the material was cDNA or gDNA derived from T cells, B-cell-depleted T cells, or PBMCs.

The germline CDR1 and CDR2 sequences are MDHEN and SYDVKM. The CDR3 contains 15 residues. Deletions cut 6 bases from V and 3 bases from J, with 18 bases between. Profiling relied on immunoSEQ multiplex PCR, and the TCRdb table lists in-frame clones only, not all of them. The profile shows fewer than 250,000 clones, around 80% of them singletons. The sequenced material came from peripheral blood. V is TRBV28 and J is TRBJ2-7; D is unresolved. The TCR originated in a human donor in a cohort sampled during active COVID-19. CDR3 loop: CASSNSGDSYYEQYF. The CDR3, as DNA: TGTGCCAGCAGCAACTCCGGAGACTCCTACTACGAGCAGTACTTC.